This note documents a single T cell receptor (beta chain) sequence. The sample belongs to a study of blood T cell repertoires in COVID-19. Enrolled through a virtual design, the participants were between about 18 and 100 years of age and came from about two dozen US areas. Participants had their cohort set by participant-reported clinical history. Original data processing: Amplification from reference gene primers served as the basis for estimated nucleated cell counts. Measured with immunoSEQ multiplex PCR; TCRdb has only the in-frame clones, and not every one. The V and J calls and the clone size are those of that table, but D and trimming were determined from the DNA. The data show 150,000 to 200,000 clones, with around 80% seen just once and around 13% held by the top ten. V lost 3 bases and J 4 bases, leaving 9 bases between the germline ends. This CDR3 is 14 amino acids long. Germline V gene lookup returns CDR1 MNHNS and CDR2 SASEGT.

The chain uses TRBV6-1 and TRBJ1-4; D not resolved. Specimen: PBMCs or T cells enriched from blood (not recorded which). The origin of this receptor is a woman in her sixties who had recovered from COVID-19. The CDR3 bases are TGTGCCAGCAGTGATTTCCGCGTTAATGAAAAACTGTTTTTT. This encodes CASSDFRVNEKLFF.